The clone carrying this T cell receptor (beta chain) was detected a few times. Its antigen is unidentified. This record belongs to a study of T cells after yellow fever vaccination. Study as a whole: Fractions containing few cells were prepared with SMART-Seq v4 Ultra Low Input.

This CDR3 comprises 13 residues. Per the germline V gene, CDR1 is LGHDT and CDR2 is YNNKEL (reference sequence). V shed 7 bases and J shed 6 bases, with 13 bases lying between them. 5'RACE template switching added a universal primer site and UMIs to TCR cDNA. A single record per CDR3 protein comes from TCRdb applying MiXCR to the 5' RACE reads. Of approximately 550,000 distinct CDR3 sequences listed, 15% to 20% are singletons. Overall study results and limits: Weaker overall, the secondary response nonetheless peaked faster (day 5 versus 15). A large majority of primary-vaccination clones showed up again after the booster (approximately 96% CD4, approximately 90% CD8).

The sequence was collected from a man younger than 40 who received the YFV17D yellow fever vaccine. The sample here was PBMCs, taken 15 days after the yellow fever booster vaccination. The rearrangement uses TRBV3-1 and TRBJ2-1, with no clear D. CDR3 amino acids: CASTHLERNEQFF. As DNA, the CDR3 is TGTGCCAGCACACACCTCGAGCGCAATGAGCAGTTCTTC.